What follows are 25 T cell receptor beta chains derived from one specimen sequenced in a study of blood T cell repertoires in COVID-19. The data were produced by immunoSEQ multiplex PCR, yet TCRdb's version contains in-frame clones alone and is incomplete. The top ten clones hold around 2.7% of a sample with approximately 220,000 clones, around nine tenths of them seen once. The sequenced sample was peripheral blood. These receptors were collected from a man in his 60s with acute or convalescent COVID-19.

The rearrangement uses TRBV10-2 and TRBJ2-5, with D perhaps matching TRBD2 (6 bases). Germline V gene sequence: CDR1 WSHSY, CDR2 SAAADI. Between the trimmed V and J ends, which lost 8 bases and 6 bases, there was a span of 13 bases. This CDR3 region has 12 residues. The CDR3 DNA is TGCGCCAGCGGCCGGGGGATGAAGACCCAGTACTTC. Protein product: CASGRGMKTQYF.

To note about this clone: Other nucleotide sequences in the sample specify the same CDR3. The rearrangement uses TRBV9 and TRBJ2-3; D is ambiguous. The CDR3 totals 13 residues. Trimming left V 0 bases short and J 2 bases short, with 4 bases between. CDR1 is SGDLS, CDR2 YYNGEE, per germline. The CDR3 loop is CASSVAYTDTQYF. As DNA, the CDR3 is TGTGCCAGCAGCGTAGCGTACACAGATACGCAGTATTTT.

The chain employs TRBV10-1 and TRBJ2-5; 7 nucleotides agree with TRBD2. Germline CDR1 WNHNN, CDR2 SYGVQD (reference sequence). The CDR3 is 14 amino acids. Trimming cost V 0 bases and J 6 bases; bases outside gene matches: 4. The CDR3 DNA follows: TGCGCCAGCAGTGAGTCGGTCGGGGGGAAGACCCAGTACTTC. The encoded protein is CASSESVGGKTQYF.

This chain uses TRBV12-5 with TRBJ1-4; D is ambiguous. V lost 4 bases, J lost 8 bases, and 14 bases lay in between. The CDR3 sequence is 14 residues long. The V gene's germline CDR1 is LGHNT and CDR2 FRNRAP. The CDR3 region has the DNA TGTGCTAGTGGTTCCAGCCTCAGAGGAGAAAAACTGTTTTTT. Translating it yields CASGSSLRGEKLFF.

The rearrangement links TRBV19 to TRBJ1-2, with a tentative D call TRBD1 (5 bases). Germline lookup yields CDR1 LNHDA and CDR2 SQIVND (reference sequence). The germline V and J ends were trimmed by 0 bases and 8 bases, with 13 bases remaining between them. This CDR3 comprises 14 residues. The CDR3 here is CASSIEVGGRGYTF. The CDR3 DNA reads TGTGCCAGTAGTATAGAGGTCGGGGGTCGGGGCTACACCTTC.

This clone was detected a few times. The CDR3 loop is CASSLGGGNQPQHF. As DNA, the CDR3 is TGTGCCAGCAGCTTGGGAGGAGGCAATCAGCCCCAGCATTTT. This sequence joins TRBV5-5 and TRBJ1-5; the D is unclear. Trimming removed 0 bases from V and 2 bases from J, with 6 bases in between. Germline-derived CDR1 and CDR2 are SGHKS and YYEKEE (reference sequence). The CDR3 length is 14 residues.

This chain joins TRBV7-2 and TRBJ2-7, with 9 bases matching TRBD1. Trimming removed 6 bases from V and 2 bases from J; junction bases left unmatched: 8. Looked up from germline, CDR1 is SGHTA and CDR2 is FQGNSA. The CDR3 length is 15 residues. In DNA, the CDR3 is TGTGCCAGCAGGAGAGAGGGACAGGGAACCTACGAGCAGTACTTC. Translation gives CASRREGQGTYEQYF.

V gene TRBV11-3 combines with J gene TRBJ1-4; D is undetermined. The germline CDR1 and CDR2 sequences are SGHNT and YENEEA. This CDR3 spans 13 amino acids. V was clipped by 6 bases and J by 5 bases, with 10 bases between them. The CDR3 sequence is CASRYDINEKLFF. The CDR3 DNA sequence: TGTGCCAGCAGATACGACATAAATGAAAAACTGTTTTTT.

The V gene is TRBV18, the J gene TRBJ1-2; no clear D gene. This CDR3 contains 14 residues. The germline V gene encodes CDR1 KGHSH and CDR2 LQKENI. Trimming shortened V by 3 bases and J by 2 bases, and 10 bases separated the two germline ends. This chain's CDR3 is CASSPLRENYGYTF. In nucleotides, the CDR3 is TGTGCCAGCTCACCGCTCCGAGAGAACTATGGCTACACCTTC.

The CDR3 DNA reads TGTGCCAGAAGCTTGACAGGGGACACTGAAGCTTTCTTT. Residues: CARSLTGDTEAFF. V is TRBV5-3 and J is TRBJ1-1, with TRBD1 matching over 7 bases. TRBV5-3 is given ORF status, its function remaining uncertain. CDR3 size: 13 residues. V lost 1 base and J lost 3; bases outside the gene matches: 0.

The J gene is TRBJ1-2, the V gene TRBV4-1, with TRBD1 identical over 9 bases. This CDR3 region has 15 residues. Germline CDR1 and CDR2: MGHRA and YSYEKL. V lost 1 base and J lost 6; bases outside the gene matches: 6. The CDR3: CASSQADWDRDGYTF. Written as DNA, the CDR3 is TGCGCCAGCAGCCAAGCCGATTGGGACAGGGATGGCTACACCTTC.

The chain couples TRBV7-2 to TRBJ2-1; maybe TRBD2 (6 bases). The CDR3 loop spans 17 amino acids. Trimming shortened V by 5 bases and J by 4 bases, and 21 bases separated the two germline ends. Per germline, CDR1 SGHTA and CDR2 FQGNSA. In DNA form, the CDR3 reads TGTGCCAGCAGCCGCAGGAGGGACCCTTTGTTTTACAATGAGCAGTTCTTC. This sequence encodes CASSRRRDPLFYNEQFF.

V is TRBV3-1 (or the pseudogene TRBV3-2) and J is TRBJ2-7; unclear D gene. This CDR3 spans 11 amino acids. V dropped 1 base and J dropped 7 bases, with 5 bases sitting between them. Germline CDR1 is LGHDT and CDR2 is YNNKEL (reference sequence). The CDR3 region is CASSQVSEQYF. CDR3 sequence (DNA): TGTGCCAGCAGCCAAGTGTCAGAGCAGTACTTC.

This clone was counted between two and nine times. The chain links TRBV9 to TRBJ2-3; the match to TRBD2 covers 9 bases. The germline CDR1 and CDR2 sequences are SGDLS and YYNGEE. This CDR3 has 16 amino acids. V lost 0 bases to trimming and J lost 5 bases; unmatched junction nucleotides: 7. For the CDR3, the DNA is TGTGCCAGCAGCGTAGGGTTTAGCGGGGGTCAAGATACGCAGTATTTT. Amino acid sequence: CASSVGFSGGQDTQYF.

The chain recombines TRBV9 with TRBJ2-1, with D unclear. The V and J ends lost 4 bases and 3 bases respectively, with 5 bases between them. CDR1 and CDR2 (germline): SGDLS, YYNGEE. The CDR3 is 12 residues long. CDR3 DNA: TGTGCCAGCAGCCCCCACTACAATGAGCAGTTCTTC. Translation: CASSPHYNEQFF.

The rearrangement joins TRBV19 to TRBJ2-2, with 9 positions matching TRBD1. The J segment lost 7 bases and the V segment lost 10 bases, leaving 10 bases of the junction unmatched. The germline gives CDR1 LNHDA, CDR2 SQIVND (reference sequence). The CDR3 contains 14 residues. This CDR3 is CATPRGQGLGELFF. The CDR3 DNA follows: TGTGCCACCCCCCGGGGACAGGGTCTCGGGGAGCTGTTTTTT. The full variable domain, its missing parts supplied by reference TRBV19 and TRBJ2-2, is DGGITQSPKYLFRKEGQNVTLSCEQNLNHDAMYWYRQDPGQGLRLIYYSQIVNDFQKGDIAEGYSVSREKKESFPLTVTSAQKNPTAFYLCATPRGQGLGELFFGEGSRLTVL.

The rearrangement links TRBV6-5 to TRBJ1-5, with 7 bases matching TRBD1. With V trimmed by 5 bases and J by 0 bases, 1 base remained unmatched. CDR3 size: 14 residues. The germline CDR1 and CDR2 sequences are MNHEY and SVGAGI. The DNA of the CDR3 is TGTGCCAGCAGTCGACAGGGTAGCAATCAGCCCCAGCATTTT. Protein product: CASSRQGSNQPQHF.

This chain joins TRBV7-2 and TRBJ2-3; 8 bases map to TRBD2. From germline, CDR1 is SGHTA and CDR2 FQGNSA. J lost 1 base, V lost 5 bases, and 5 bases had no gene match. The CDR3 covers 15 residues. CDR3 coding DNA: TGTGCCAGCAGCACGCGGGGGGCCGGCACAGATACGCAGTATTTT. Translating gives CASSTRGAGTDTQYF.

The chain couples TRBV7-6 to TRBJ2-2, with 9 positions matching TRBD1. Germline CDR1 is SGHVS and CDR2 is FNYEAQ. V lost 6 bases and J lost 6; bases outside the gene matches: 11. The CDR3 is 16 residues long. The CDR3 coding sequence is TGTGCCAGCAGTCCATATCCGGGACAGGGTGCCGGGGAGCTGTTTTTT. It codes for CASSPYPGQGAGELFF.

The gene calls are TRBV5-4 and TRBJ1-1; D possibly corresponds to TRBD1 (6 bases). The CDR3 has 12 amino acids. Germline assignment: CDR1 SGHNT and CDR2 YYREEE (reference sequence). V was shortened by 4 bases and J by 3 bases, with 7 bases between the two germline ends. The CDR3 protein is CASSRQDTEAFF. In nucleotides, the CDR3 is TGTGCCAGCAGCAGACAGGACACTGAAGCTTTCTTT.

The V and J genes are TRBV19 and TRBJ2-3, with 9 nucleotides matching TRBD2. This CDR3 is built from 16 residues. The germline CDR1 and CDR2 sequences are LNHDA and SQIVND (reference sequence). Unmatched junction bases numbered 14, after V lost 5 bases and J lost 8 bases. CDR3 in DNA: TGTGCCAGTAGTTTAATCACCGGGACTAGCTTTGGTACGCAGTATTTT. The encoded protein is CASSLITGTSFGTQYF.

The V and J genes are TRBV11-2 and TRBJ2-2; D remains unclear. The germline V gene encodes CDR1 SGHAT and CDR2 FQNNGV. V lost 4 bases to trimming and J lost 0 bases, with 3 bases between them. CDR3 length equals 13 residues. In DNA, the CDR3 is TGTGCCAGCAGCTCTTCGAACACCGGGGAGCTGTTTTTT. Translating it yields CASSSSNTGELFF.

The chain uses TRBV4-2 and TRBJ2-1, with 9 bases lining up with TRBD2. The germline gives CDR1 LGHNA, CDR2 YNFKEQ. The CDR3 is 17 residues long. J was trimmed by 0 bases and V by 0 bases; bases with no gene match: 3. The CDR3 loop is CASSQEAGGRSYNEQFF. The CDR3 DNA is TGTGCCAGCAGCCAAGAAGCGGGGGGCCGCTCCTACAATGAGCAGTTCTTC.

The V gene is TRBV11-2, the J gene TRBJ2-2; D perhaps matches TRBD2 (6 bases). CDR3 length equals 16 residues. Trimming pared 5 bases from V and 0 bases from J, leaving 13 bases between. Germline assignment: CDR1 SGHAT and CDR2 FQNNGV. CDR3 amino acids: CASSPNRLANTGELFF. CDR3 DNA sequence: TGTGCCAGCAGCCCTAATCGACTAGCGAACACCGGGGAGCTGTTTTTT.

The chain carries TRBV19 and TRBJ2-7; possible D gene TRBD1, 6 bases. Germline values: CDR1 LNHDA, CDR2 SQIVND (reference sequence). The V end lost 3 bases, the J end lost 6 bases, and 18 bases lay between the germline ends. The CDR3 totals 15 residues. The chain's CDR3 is CASSILAGVKGEQYF. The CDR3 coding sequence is TGTGCCAGTAGTATCTTGGCAGGGGTGAAGGGCGAGCAGTACTTC.